This record covers a single T cell receptor beta chain. Its antigen target is currently unknown. Nothing much larger sits one base from this clone, and base qualities are not available. For the CD8 naive samples, CD45RO-negative cells were positively selected for CCR7, yielding a CD45RA+CCR7+ population from which TemRA cells were excluded. Healthy HIV-negative adults with no recently reported acute infections or vaccinations were included as donors. Only Caucasian adults living in Nashville, Tennessee, USA were represented among the donors. Blood was collected by leukapheresis, and PBMCs were isolated by Ficoll-Histopaque density gradient centrifugation and then cryopreserved in liquid nitrogen vapor phase. Analytical flow cytometry was used to check the purity and quantity of each magnetically sorted T cell population. Genomic DNA was isolated from every sorted fraction and measured by UV absorbance on a Nanodrop 2000c.

The data belong to a study of shared clonotypes between healthy human individuals (dated by TCRdb to about 2020). Study-wide context: The cohort comprised a couple of women and a few men aged 18 to 49 years. Per donor, three plates each were used for CD4 naive and CD4 memory, two for CD8 naive, and one for CD8 memory. To estimate repertoire size and how much clonotype sharing occurs between individuals, the study deeply sequenced the blood TCR repertoires of roughly 5 healthy adults. To increase sequencing depth and limit assay-specific biases, different laboratories used diverse techniques to prepare libraries and sequence TCR repertoires. Each donor's leukapheresis produced roughly between roughly 0.9 and 9 billion PBMCs. On the study overall, not on this receptor specifically: Sampling was limited to blood, and TCR repertoires in tissue likely differ from TCR repertoires in blood. Incomplete sequencing was indicated by rarefaction of sorted-subset datasets, despite the large sequencing depth. Because the study included a small number of donors, the genetic and exposure-history diversity represented was limited. Naive subsets generally had larger estimated clonotype richness than memory subsets did. Across a handful of donors, around 5% of naive CD4, 3% to 3.5% of naive CD8, approximately 2.5% of memory CD4, and approximately 0.4% of memory CD8 clonotypes were shared. Clonotypes shared by all four sorted-subset donors showed higher generation probabilities than non-shared clonotypes. Based on pairwise subsampling, the degree of clonotype sharing among donors was expected to be affected by sequencing depth.

Trimming takes 3 bases from V and 6 bases from J, and the germline ends sit 11 bases apart. Spanning cysteine to phenylalanine, the CDR3 consists of 13 amino acids. The only DNA kept is the CDR3, 39 bases in frame from the first base. From a lookup of the germline V gene, CDR1 and CDR2 are MDHEN and SYDVKM. TCR CDR3 regions were amplified from genomic DNA by multiplex PCR using the deep immunoSEQ assay. Extracted genomic DNA from each cell subset was spread evenly across all wells of several immunoSEQ 96-well plates, with each plate serving as a replicate. For sorted subsets, about 200 ng genomic DNA, equal to about 30,000 T cell genomes, was loaded into each replicate PCR. The purified libraries were quantified using a Qubit 3.0 fluorometer, sized with a Bioanalyzer 2100, and then quantified again using the KAPA Library Quantification kit. Every immunoSEQ 96-well plate was sequenced on a separate single-read 150-cycle Illumina NextSeq 550 flow cell. In the original analysis: Because only junctional sequences without quality scores were contained in the immunoSEQ output, filtering matching that applied to full-length reads could not be performed. Sequences were annotated with PyIR, a Python wrapper for IgBLAST v1.9, and V/J genes and CDR3 were assigned using IMGT germline references. Reads were filtered out if the reads had weak V/J assignments (E-value above 1e-6), no CDR3, stop codons, out-of-frame junctions, or ambiguous translated residues. A V3J clonotype was defined by an identical inferred V gene, J gene, and CDR3 amino acid sequence. Percentage overlap between repertoires was computed as shared unique clonotypes divided by the size of the smaller repertoire. Richness of each repertoire was evaluated using RTK rarefaction, the Chao1 estimator, and Recon v2.1 estimates of unobserved clonotypes. For all TCRbeta clonotypes obtained by the gDNA method from several donors, generation probabilities were computed with OLGA. In TCRdb, the immuneACCESS table is reduced to in-frame sequences with V and J assigned. These tables do not hold every clone; where another copy was compared, an unresolved V gene accounts for under half, and the others remain unexplained. The V and J calls and the clone size are those of that table, but D and trimming were determined from the DNA. Recorded for this sample are 450,000 to 700,000 clones; nearly 97% of them occurred a single time. Approximately 0.1% of the sample belongs to the ten largest clones.

The clonotype comes from a woman aged 30 to 39 in good health. Rearrangement joined TRBV28 to TRBJ1-1; no confident D gene assignment can be made. Specimen: naive CD8+ T cells sorted from blood. The intended sense of this specimen's cell subset or site label: CD45RA+CCR7+. The CDR3 in this case is CASSFRQASEAFF. The DNA sequence is TGTGCCAGCAGTTTTCGGCAGGCCTCTGAAGCTTTCTTT.